This TCR beta chain stems from a study of regulatory T cells in long-lasting Graves disease (dated by TCRdb to 2020 to 2023). Describing the broader study: In the newly diagnosed Graves' disease group, patients had been taking antithyroid drugs for less than 3 months. This study used TCR sequencing and RNA sequencing of peripheral blood to compare persistent Graves' disease patients against newly diagnosed Graves' disease patients. The study was conducted in China and was registered as a clinical trial. A total of about 33 samples underwent TCR sequencing, from about 13 patients with persistent Graves' disease and roughly 20 patients with newly diagnosed Graves' disease. What the authors observed across the whole study: Only the TCR beta chain was sequenced and analyzed. A larger number of public clonotypes was shared among persistent patients (under 3,000) than among newly diagnosed patients (around 870). TRBV28, TRBJ1-2 and TRBJ2-5 were preferentially used in persistent disease, while TRBV20-1 and TRBJ2-1 were favored in newly diagnosed disease. Compared with newly diagnosed patients, persistent Graves' disease patients had lower TCR Shannon entropy and fewer highly expanded clones, which suggests clonal expansion. As a limitation, the authors acknowledged that the small sample size may reduce accuracy. Only peripheral blood was studied, because thyroid tissue, the primary lesion, was inaccessible.

The library was prepared using multiplex PCR. The data were produced on an Illumina HiSeq 4000. CDR3 regions were amplified by Arm-PCR with iRepertoire HTBI primers to construct TCR beta libraries. PCR products were gel purified before sequencing. For the original study's pipeline: Gene usage analysis of CDR3 amino acid clonotypes relied on the approximately 62 TRBV and 14 TRBJ segments identified across samples. COPE and FqMerger were used to merge the filtered high-quality paired reads into contigs. BLAST was used to align contigs to the IMGT TRBV, TRBD and TRBJ reference genes, and CDR3 was defined following IMGT. Highly expanded clones were defined as clonotypes with a frequency above 0.1%. Shannon entropy was used to measure repertoire diversity, and the Gini coefficient was used to measure V-J evenness. A clonotype was considered public if more than one individual shared it. The public reads were run again by TCRdb, first through fastp at Q25 and then through MiXCR, and only productive beta chains were kept. Rows matching on CDR3 protein sequence are summarized as one entry with the most common DNA and genes. The V and J calls here are based on TCRdb, not the publication. This sample comprises hundreds of thousands of distinct CDR3 sequences, roughly 16% of them detected only once. The leading ten clones occupy under 20% of the sample.

A word on this clonotype: There is no known antigen for this receptor. Base qualities are not recorded, but no much larger clone differs from it by a single base.

The sample's time point label is to be understood as: newly diagnosed GD, antithyroid drugs for less than 3 months. For both TCR sequencing and RNA sequencing, RNA was extracted from PBMCs using TRIzol. Graves' disease was diagnosed according to American Thyroid Association guidelines. The patients came from an endocrinology department in Xi'an, China. Each patient gave 9 to 10 milliliters of peripheral blood, collected in an EDTA anticoagulant tube. PBMCs were isolated by Ficoll Paque Plus density gradient separation without further T cell sorting. An Agilent 2100 Bioanalyzer and agarose gel were used to assess RNA quality, and a NanoDrop 2000 was used to measure RNA concentration. The CDR1 and CDR2 encoded by the germline V gene (reference sequence) are LGHDT and YNNKEL. From the cysteine through the phenylalanine, the CDR3 covers 16 amino acids. Of all the DNA, just the CDR3 is kept, 48 bases in frame from base 1. From V the trimming removes 1 base and from J it removes 4 bases, while the gene matches leave 5 bases of the junction unaccounted for.

The same sample was also studied in work on T cells in Graves' hyperthyroidism and ophthalmopathy. As that second study puts it: A patient counted as having stable Graves' hyperthyroidism if no progression to ophthalmopathy occurred over 18 months of follow-up. Hyperthyroidism patients were newly diagnosed, had a disease duration of under 2 months, and were aged 18 to 65 years. Exclusion was applied to patients with uncontrolled infections, other autoimmune diseases, pregnancy or lactation. Clinical symptoms, serum thyroxine and TRAb, thyroid ultrasound, and orbital computed tomography formed the basis for the diagnoses. The first round of RT-PCR for the TCR CDR3 was performed with the HTBI primer set and the Qiagen OneStep RT-PCR kit. Most expanded thyroid clonotypes (frequency above 0.001) were also detected in blood, suggesting blood repertoires may reflect thyroid immune responses. In cross-validation, a model built on a 13 V-J signature told ophthalmopathy apart from stable hyperthyroidism with under 90% sensitivity and about 81% specificity, and in testing the same model reached 80%/75%. During validation, the model predicted progression to ophthalmopathy a median of around 7 months ahead of onset, with more than 55% sensitivity and around 73% specificity. TCR V-J signatures able to tell the groups apart were searched for in a discovery cohort of more than 90 patients, of whom over 40 had Graves' ophthalmopathy and 57 had stable Graves' hyperthyroidism. An independent validation cohort of about 19 hyperthyroidism patients and about 16 patients who later progressed to ophthalmopathy tested prospective prediction of ophthalmopathy. For training and testing, the roughly 97 patients in the discovery cohort were randomly divided in a 7:3 ratio. Thyroid tissue and blood T-cell repertoires from roughly 6 Graves' hyperthyroidism patients were also compared in the study. After blood sampling, hyperthyroidism patients were treated with methimazole at a starting dose of 30 mg daily, and ophthalmopathy patients were treated with high-dose intravenous methylprednisolone. The libraries were constructed in a second round of multiplex PCR and then size-selected and purified. Paired-end sequencing of the libraries was performed with 100 bp reads on an Illumina HiSeq2000. SOAPnuke was used to process the raw data, with reads discarded if the reads contained adapters or uncalled bases, had a mean Phred below 15, or lacked an exact constant-primer or identifier match. COPE v1.2.5 was used to merge high-quality paired reads, and clonotypes were defined as unique nucleotide sequences. MiTCR v1.1 was used to align clonotypes to the IMGT TRBV, TRBD and TRBJ reference segments. Only V-J combinations with frequency above 0.0001, covering 99% to 99.2% of repertoires, were analysed. A TCS score was defined as the ratio between F50 (clonal expansion) and ExV (chaos), using BLOSUM62-based TCRdist between CDR3 peptides within each V-J. Welch's t-statistics and random forest reduced 450 to 600 V-J features to 13, which were used in a naive Bayes classifier (R e1071). No statistical method was used to set the sample size in advance, and investigators knew the group allocation. According to the paper, TCR Vbeta CDR3 sequencing was carried out on 120 to 150 peripheral blood samples, which came from fewer than 50 ophthalmopathy, some 73 hyperthyroidism and some 17 progressor patients.

The source was peripheral blood mononuclear cells (PBMCs), collected at new diagnosis, from a patient treated with antithyroid drugs. This sequence originates from a woman under 40 with Graves disease. Donor details come from another sample of the same person, matched by shared clones. The rearrangement combines TRBV3-1 with TRBJ2-5; 11 bases in the middle match TRBD2. The nucleotide sequence is TGTGCCAGCAGCCAAGCTACTAGCGGGAGTTTAGAGACCCAGTACTTC. The resulting protein is CASSQATSGSLETQYF.